The text below deals with one T cell receptor beta chain. This sample is part of a study of blood T cell repertoires in COVID-19. With 4 bases removed from V and 0 bases from J, the gap between germline ends came to 18 bases. Germline-derived CDR1 and CDR2 are MNHNS and SASEGT. This CDR3 contains 18 residues. Participant-given clinical history determined each cohort assignment. Measured with immunoSEQ multiplex PCR; TCRdb has only the in-frame clones, and not every one. This sample carries a few hundred thousand clones, around 87% of them seen once, and the ten largest clones take approximately 1.9%. This TCR derives from a man aged 35 to 55 in a cohort exposed to, infected with or recovered from COVID-19 (not recorded which). Sequencing used PBMCs or T cells enriched from blood (not recorded which). This chain connects TRBV6-1 to TRBJ1-4, with D maybe TRBD1 (6 bases). CDR3 loop: CASSAEQVSGATNEKLFF. Here the CDR3 DNA reads TGTGCCAGCAGTGCAGAACAGGTGTCAGGGGCAACTAATGAAAAACTGTTTTTT.